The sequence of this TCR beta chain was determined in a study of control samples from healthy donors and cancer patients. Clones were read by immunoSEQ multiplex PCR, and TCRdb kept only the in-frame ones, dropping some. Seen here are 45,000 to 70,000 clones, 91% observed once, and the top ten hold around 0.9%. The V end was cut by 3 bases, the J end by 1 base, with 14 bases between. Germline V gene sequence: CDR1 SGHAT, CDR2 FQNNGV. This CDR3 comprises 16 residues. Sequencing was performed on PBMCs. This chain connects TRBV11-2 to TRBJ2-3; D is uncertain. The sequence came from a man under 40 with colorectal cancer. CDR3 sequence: CASSLAPRPGTDTQYF. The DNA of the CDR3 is TGTGCCAGCAGCTTGGCACCCCGCCCTGGCACAGATACGCAGTATTTT.